The following is a T cell receptor (beta chain) sequence with its context. This record comes from a study of CD8+ T cells in alopecia areata. As for the study in general: Those patients who were treated received oral tofacitinib, which was given at 5 to 10 mg twice daily for moderate-to-severe alopecia areata.

cDNA prepared by RNA extraction and subsequent reverse transcription served as the template for sequencing. The assay was immunoSEQ multiplex PCR, and TCRdb's table has in-frame clones only and misses some. The repertoire consists of roughly 250,000 clones, with 60% occurring once and the leading ten covering 0.75% to 0.95%. Treatment here: oral pan-JAK inhibitor, 5-10 mg twice daily. Trimming took 5 bases from V and 8 from J, leaving 18 bases between them. The CDR3 consists of 14 residues. The germline V gene encodes CDR1 SNHLY and CDR2 FYNNEI. The source material was CD4+ T cells sorted from blood, sampled at roughly week 52, from a patient treated with tofacitinib. The sequence came from a human donor with alopecia areata. The V call is TRBV2, the J call TRBJ1-2; maybe TRBD1 (5 bases). The CDR3 DNA reads TGTGCCAGCAGTTTCGAATCCGGGGCCTTGGGCTACACCTTC. This codes for CASSFESGALGYTF.